The clone carrying this T cell receptor (beta chain) was counted a few times. Profiled with immunoSEQ multiplex PCR; TCRdb holds only in-frame clones, not every one. In the table there are 260,000 or so clones, approximately 90% of which are singletons. This sample is part of a study of blood T cell repertoires in COVID-19. Study details: COVID-19 samples, acute and convalescent, were from the United States, Italy and Spain. The analysed material was cDNA or gDNA that came from T cells, B-cell-depleted T cells, or PBMCs.

The CDR3 has 19 residues. CDR1 ENHRY and CDR2 SYGVKD come from the germline V gene. Trimming took 2 bases from V and 6 from J; bases not matched to a gene: 12. Clinical history as reported by participants underpinned cohort assignment. The sequence was obtained from a woman aged 25-40 years with acute COVID-19. The chain couples TRBV10-3 to TRBJ2-2, with 13 bases aligning to TRBD2. Sequenced material: PBMCs or T cells enriched from blood (not recorded which). CDR3 sequence: CAISELPLTTSGGAGELFF. The CDR3 DNA sequence: TGTGCCATCAGTGAGCTCCCCCTCACTACTAGCGGGGGGGCCGGGGAGCTGTTTTTT.